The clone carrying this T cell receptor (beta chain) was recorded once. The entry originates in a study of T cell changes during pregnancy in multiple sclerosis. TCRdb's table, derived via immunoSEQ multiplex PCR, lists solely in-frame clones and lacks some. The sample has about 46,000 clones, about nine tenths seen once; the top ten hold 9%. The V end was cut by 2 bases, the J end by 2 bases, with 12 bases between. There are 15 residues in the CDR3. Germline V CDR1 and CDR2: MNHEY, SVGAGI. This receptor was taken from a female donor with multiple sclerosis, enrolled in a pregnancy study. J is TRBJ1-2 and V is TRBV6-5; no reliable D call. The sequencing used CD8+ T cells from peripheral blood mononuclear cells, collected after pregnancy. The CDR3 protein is CASSYRRGSNYGYTF. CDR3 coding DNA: TGTGCCAGCAGTTACCGGCGGGGATCGAACTATGGCTACACCTTC.